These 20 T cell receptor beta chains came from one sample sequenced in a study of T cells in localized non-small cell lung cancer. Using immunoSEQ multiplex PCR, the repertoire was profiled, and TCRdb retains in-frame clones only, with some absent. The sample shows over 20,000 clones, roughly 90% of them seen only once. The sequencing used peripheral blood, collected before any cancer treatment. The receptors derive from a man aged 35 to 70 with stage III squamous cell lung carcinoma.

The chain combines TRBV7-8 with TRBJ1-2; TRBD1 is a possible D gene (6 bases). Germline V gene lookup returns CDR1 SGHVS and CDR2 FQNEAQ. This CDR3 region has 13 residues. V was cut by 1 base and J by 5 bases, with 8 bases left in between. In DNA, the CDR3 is TGTGCCAGCAGCTTAGACAGGGTGTATGGCTACACCTTC. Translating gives CASSLDRVYGYTF.

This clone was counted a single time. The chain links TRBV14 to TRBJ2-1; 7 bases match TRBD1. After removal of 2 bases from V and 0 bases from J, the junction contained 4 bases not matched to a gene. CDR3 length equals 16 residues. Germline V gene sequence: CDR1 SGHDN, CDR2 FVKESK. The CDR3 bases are TGTGCCAGCAGCCAACAACCAGGGGGCTCCTACAATGAGCAGTTCTTC. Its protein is CASSQQPGGSYNEQFF.

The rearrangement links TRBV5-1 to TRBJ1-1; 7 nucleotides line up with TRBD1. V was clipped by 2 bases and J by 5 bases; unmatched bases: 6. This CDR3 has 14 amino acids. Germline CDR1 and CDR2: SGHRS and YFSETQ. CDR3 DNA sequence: TGCGCCAGCAGCTTCCAAACAGGGGCTACTGAAGCTTTCTTT. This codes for CASSFQTGATEAFF.

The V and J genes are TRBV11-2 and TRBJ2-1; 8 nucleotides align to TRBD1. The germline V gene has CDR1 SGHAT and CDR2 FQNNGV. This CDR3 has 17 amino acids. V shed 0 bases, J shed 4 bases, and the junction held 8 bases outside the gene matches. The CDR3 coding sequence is TGTGCCAGCAGCTTAGAGCGCGGACAGGGAATTTACAATGAGCAGTTCTTC. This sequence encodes CASSLERGQGIYNEQFF.

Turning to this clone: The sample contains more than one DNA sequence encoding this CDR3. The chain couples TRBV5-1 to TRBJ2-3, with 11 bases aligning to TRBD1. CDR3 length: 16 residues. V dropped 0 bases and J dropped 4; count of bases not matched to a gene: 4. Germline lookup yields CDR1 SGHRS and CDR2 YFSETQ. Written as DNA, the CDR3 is TGCGCCAGCAGCTTGGCCCGGACAGGGGGCTCAGATACGCAGTATTTT. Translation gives CASSLARTGGSDTQYF.

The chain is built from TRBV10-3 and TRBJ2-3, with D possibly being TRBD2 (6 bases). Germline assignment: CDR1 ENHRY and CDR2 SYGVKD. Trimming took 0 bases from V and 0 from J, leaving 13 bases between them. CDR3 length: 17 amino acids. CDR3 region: CAISESLSGASTDTQYF. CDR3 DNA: TGTGCCATCAGTGAGTCTCTCTCGGGAGCCAGCACAGATACGCAGTATTTT.

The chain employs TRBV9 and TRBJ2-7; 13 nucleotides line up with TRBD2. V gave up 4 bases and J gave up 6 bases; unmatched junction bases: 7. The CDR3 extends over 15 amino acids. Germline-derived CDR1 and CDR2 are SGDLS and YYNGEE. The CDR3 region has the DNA TGTGCCAGCAGCAGGACTAGCGGGAGACTCTCCGAGCAGTACTTC. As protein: CASSRTSGRLSEQYF.

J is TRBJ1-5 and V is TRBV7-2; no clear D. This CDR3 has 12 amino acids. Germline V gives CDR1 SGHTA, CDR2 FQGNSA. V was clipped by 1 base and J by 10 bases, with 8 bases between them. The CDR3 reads CASSLDAGPQHF. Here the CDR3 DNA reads TGTGCCAGCAGCTTAGATGCGGGCCCCCAGCATTTT. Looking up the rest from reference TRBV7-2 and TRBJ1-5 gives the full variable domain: GAGVSQSPSNKVTEKGKDVELRCDPISGHTALYWYRQSLGQGLEFLIYFQGNSAPDKSGLPSDRFSAERTGGSVSTLTIQRTQQEDSAVYLCASSLDAGPQHFGDGTRLSIL.

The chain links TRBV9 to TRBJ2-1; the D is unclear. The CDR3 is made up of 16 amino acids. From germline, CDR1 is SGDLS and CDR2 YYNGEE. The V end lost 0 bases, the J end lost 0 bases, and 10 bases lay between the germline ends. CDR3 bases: TGTGCCAGCAGCGTAGGAGCGTACTCCTCCTACAATGAGCAGTTCTTC. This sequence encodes CASSVGAYSSYNEQFF. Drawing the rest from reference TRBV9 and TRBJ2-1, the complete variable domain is DSGVTQTPKHLITATGQRVTLRCSPRSGDLSVYWYQQSLDQGLQFLIQYYNGEERAKGNILERFSAQQFPDLHSELNLSSLELGDSALYFCASSVGAYSSYNEQFFGPGTRLTVL.

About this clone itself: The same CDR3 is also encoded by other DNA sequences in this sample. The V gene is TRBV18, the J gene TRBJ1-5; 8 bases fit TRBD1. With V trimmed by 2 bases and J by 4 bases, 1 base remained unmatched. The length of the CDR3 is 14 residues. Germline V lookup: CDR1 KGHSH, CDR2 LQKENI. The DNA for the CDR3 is TGTGCCAGCTCACCAGGACAGGGAAATCAGCCCCAGCATTTT. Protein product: CASSPGQGNQPQHF. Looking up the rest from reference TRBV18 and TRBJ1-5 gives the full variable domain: NAGVMQNPRHLVRRRGQEARLRCSPMKGHSHVYWYRQLPEEGLKFMVYLQKENIIDESGMPKERFSAEFPKEGPSILRIQQVVRGDSAAYFCASSPGQGNQPQHFGDGTRLSIL.

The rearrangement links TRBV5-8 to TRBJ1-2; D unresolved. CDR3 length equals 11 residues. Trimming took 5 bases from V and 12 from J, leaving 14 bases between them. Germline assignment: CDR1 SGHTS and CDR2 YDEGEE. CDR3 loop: CASSKGLKNTF. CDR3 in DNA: TGTGCCAGCAGTAAGGGCCTAAAGAACACCTTC.

CDR3 DNA: TGTGCCATCAGTACGACGGTGGATAGCAATCAGCCCCAGCATTTT. This gives the protein CAISTTVDSNQPQHF. The genes are TRBV10-3 and TRBJ1-5; D not certain. Trimming pared 5 bases from V and 0 bases from J, leaving 11 bases between. The germline V gene encodes CDR1 ENHRY and CDR2 SYGVKD. This CDR3 comprises 15 residues.

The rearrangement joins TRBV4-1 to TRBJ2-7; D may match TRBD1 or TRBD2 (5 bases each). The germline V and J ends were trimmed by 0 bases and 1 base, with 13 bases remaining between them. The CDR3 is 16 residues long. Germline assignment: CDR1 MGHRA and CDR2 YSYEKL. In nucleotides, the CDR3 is TGCGCCAGCAGCCAAGATGTGGGGACGGCTTCCTACGAGCAGTACTTC. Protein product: CASSQDVGTASYEQYF.

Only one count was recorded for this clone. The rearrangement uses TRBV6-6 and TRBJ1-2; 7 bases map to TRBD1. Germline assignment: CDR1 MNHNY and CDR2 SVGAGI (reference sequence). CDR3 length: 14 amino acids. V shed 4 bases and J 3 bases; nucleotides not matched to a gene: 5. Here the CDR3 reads CASSLGGTDYGYTF. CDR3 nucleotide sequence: TGTGCCAGCAGTTTGGGTGGGACAGACTATGGCTACACCTTC.

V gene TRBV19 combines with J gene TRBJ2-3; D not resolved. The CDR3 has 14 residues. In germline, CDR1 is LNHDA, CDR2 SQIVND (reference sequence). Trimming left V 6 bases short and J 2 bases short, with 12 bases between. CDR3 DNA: TGTGCCAGTAGGTCCGGAGTATTCACAGATACGCAGTATTTT. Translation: CASRSGVFTDTQYF.

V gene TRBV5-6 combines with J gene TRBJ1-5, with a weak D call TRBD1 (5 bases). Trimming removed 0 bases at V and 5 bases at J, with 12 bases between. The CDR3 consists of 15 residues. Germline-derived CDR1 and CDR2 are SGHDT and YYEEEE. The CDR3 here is CASSLGRGEHQPQHF. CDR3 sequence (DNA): TGTGCCAGCAGCTTGGGCCGGGGGGAACATCAGCCCCAGCATTTT.

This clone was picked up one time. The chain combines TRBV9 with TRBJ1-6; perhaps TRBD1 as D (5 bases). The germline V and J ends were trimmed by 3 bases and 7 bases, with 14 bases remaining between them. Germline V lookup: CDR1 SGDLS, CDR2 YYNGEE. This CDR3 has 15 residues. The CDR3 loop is CASSARRGGNSPLHF. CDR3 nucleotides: TGTGCCAGCAGCGCCCGGCGCGGGGGGAATTCACCCCTCCACTTT. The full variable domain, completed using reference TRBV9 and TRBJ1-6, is DSGVTQTPKHLITATGQRVTLRCSPRSGDLSVYWYQQSLDQGLQFLIQYYNGEERAKGNILERFSAQQFPDLHSELNLSSLELGDSALYFCASSARRGGNSPLHFGNGTRLTVT.

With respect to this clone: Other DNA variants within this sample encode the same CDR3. This chain's CDR3 is CSVRAGGRTDTQYF. CDR3 DNA sequence: TGCAGCGTGAGAGCGGGGGGACGCACAGATACGCAGTATTTT. The chain couples TRBV29-1 to TRBJ2-3, with 9 bases lining up with TRBD2. Trimming cost V 6 bases and J 1 base; bases outside gene matches: 5. The CDR3 has 14 amino acids. Germline values: CDR1 SQVTM, CDR2 ANQGSEA.

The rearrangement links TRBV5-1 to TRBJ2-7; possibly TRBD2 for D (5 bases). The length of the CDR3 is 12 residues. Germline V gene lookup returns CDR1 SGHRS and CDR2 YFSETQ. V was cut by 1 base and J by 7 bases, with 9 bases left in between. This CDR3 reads CASSLFEGEQYF. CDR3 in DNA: TGCGCCAGCAGCTTGTTTGAGGGTGAGCAGTACTTC.

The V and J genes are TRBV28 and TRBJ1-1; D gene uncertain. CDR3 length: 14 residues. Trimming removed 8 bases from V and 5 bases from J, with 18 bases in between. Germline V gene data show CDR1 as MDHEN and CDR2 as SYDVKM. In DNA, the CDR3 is TGTGCCAGCGCAGTTTATCGGGGAAGGACTGAAGCTTTCTTT. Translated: CASAVYRGRTEAFF.